This T cell receptor (beta chain) came from a study of blood T cell repertoires in COVID-19. Study at large: Some COVID-19 samples were acute and others convalescent; all came from the United States, Italy and Spain.

CDR1 and CDR2 from the germline V gene are SGHTS and YDEGEE. Trimming left V 0 bases short and J 1 base short, with 7 bases between. The CDR3 sequence is 14 residues long. Authors' analysis steps: Scientists estimated how many nucleated cells there were by amplifying reference gene primers. Libraries were prepared by immunoSEQ multiplex PCR; TCRdb keeps only in-frame clonotypes and omits some of them. D and trimming were read from the DNA, whereas the V and J calls and clone size are those reported in that table. The table has about 220,000 clones, roughly 75% seen once. The chain joins TRBV5-8 to TRBJ1-1; D unclear. The sequencing input was peripheral blood. The source is a woman between 70 and 85 years old with acute or convalescent COVID-19. CDR3: CASSLVAGNTEAFF. In DNA form, the CDR3 reads TGTGCCAGCAGCTTGGTTGCGGGGAACACTGAAGCTTTCTTT.